The 14 T cell receptor beta chains presented below share a single source sample, sequenced in a study of shared clonotypes between healthy human individuals. The data were produced by immunoSEQ multiplex PCR, yet TCRdb's version contains in-frame clones alone and is incomplete. This table has around 2.3 million clones, almost 96% appearing once. The specimen was naive CD4+ T cells sorted from blood. Subset indicated: CD45RA+ positively selected. These receptors all come from a man between 18 and 35 years old in good health.

The genes are TRBV23-1 and TRBJ1-4; 11 nucleotides align to TRBD1. TRBV23-1 counts as an open reading frame of uncertain function. Trimming took 8 bases from V and 3 from J; bases not matched to a gene: 14. The CDR3 is 18 residues long. The CDR3 spells CASGLTPGQGESNEKLFF. The CDR3 region has the DNA TGCGCCAGCGGGCTAACCCCGGGACAGGGGGAATCTAATGAAAAACTGTTTTTT.

The rearrangement uses TRBV4-3 and TRBJ2-1; 8 bases align to TRBD2. The CDR3 extends over 15 amino acids. The V gene end was trimmed by 3 bases and the J gene end by 6 bases; junction bases not matched to a gene: 7. Germline loops: CDR1 LGHNA, CDR2 YSLEER. CDR3 in DNA: TGCGCCAGCAGCCAGGAAGGACTAGCTCCCAATGAGCAGTTCTTC. It translates to CASSQEGLAPNEQFF.

The gene calls are TRBV2 and TRBJ1-1; a possible D gene is TRBD1 (5 bases). The CDR3 sequence is 13 residues long. V lost 1 base and J lost 9, with 12 bases in between. Looked up from germline, CDR1 is SNHLY and CDR2 is FYNNEI. The CDR3 DNA reads TGTGCCAGCAGTGAAGTAGCCAGGGCACAAGCTTTCTTT. Translating gives CASSEVARAQAFF.

The chain combines TRBV6-1 with TRBJ2-1; D is perhaps TRBD1 or TRBD2 (5 bases each). In germline, CDR1 is MNHNS, CDR2 SASEGT. The CDR3 length is 14 residues. Trimming took off 2 bases at V and 11 bases at J, with 16 bases between the two ends. The CDR3 sequence is CASSESITLGQQFF. Here the CDR3 DNA reads TGTGCCAGCAGTGAATCTATCACCTTGGGACAGCAGTTCTTC.

The rearrangement links TRBV5-6 to TRBJ2-2; 7 positions match TRBD1. The CDR3 totals 16 residues. From germline, CDR1 is SGHDT and CDR2 YYEEEE. Germline trimming cut 0 bases from V and 6 bases from J; bases unmatched to any gene: 8. CDR3 sequence reads: CASSLGQGSIAGELFF. In DNA, the CDR3 is TGTGCCAGCAGCTTGGGACAGGGCAGTATCGCCGGGGAGCTGTTTTTT.

This sequence joins TRBV10-3 and TRBJ1-1, with D tentatively TRBD1 (6 bases). This CDR3 comprises 14 residues. Germline-derived CDR1 and CDR2 are ENHRY and SYGVKD. Trimming shortened V by 6 bases and J by 3 bases, and 14 bases separated the two germline ends. As DNA, the CDR3 is TGTGCCATCAGACCTACAGGGATGGACACTGAAGCTTTCTTT. This codes for CAIRPTGMDTEAFF.

This chain joins TRBV5-4 and TRBJ1-4; tentatively, D is TRBD1 (6 bases). This CDR3 spans 15 amino acids. The V end was cut by 1 base, the J end by 5 bases, with 12 bases between. The germline V gene encodes CDR1 SGHNT and CDR2 YYREEE (reference sequence). CDR3 bases: TGTGCCAGCAGCTTGTATGAACAGGGAAATGAAAAACTGTTTTTT. Protein sequence: CASSLYEQGNEKLFF.

This chain uses TRBV25-1 with TRBJ2-7; 9 positions agree with TRBD2. Germline CDR1 MGHDK, CDR2 SYGVNS. This CDR3 is 15 amino acids long. V was clipped by 5 bases and J by 3 bases; unmatched bases: 8. CDR3 residues: CASSMLGTSFYEQYF. The CDR3 nucleotides are TGTGCCAGCAGTATGCTTGGGACTAGCTTCTACGAGCAGTACTTC.

The rearrangement links TRBV5-4 to TRBJ2-3; 11 bases are shared with TRBD2. The CDR3 is 15 amino acids. With V trimmed by 7 bases and J by 3 bases, 7 bases remained unmatched. Germline V gives CDR1 SGHNT, CDR2 YYREEE (reference sequence). The CDR3 loop is CASGIAGGGTDTQYF. The CDR3 DNA follows: TGTGCCAGCGGCATAGCGGGAGGGGGGACAGATACGCAGTATTTT.

The chain uses TRBV5-8 and TRBJ1-5; D is perhaps TRBD1 (6 bases). CDR1 is SGHTS, CDR2 YDEGEE, per germline. The CDR3 runs 15 residues. V was pared by 3 bases and J by 2 bases, with 12 bases between. CDR3 protein: CASSSRGGGNQPQHF. CDR3 nucleotides: TGTGCCAGCAGCTCCCGAGGGGGTGGCAATCAGCCCCAGCATTTT.

The chain links TRBV27 to TRBJ1-4; D gene uncertain. V dropped 3 bases and J dropped 0 bases, with 5 bases sitting between them. CDR1 is MNHEY, CDR2 SMNVEV, per germline (reference sequence). The CDR3 runs 14 residues. CDR3 in DNA: TGTGCCAGCAGTTTTGTGGCAACTAATGAAAAACTGTTTTTT. This codes for CASSFVATNEKLFF.

This chain uses TRBV28 with TRBJ1-3; TRBD1 agrees at 8 bases. The germline V gene has CDR1 MDHEN and CDR2 SYDVKM. The CDR3 extends over 14 amino acids. Trimming at V came to 6 bases and at J to 4 bases, leaving 5 bases not matched to a gene. The DNA of the CDR3 is TGTGCCAGCAGCCCAGGGGGCCTAGGAAACACCATATATTTT. Translating it yields CASSPGGLGNTIYF.

V usage is TRBV9 and J usage is TRBJ2-1; no definite D call. Germline CDR1 and CDR2: SGDLS and YYNGEE. This CDR3 region has 16 residues. The V and J ends lost 0 bases and 2 bases respectively, with 12 bases between them. As DNA, the CDR3 is TGTGCCAGCAGCGTAGAGAGGCAGCCGCCCTACAATGAGCAGTTCTTC. The encoded protein is CASSVERQPPYNEQFF.

This rearrangement joins TRBV28 to TRBJ1-6, with 10 bases identical to TRBD1. J lost 10 bases, V lost 3 bases, and 6 bases had no gene match. The CDR3 contains 15 residues. Germline CDR1 and CDR2: MDHEN and SYDVKM. CDR3 bases: TGTGCCAGCAGTTTCACCGGGACAGGGGTCTCACCCCTCCACTTT. Residues: CASSFTGTGVSPLHF.